Below are 21 T cell receptor beta chains sequenced from a single sample in a study of blood T cells in healthy people across ages. With a J-beta primer mix and a sample-barcoded 5' primer, a second PCR ran roughly 6 to 11 cycles. One entry per CDR3 protein results from TCRdb running MiXCR on the 5' RACE reads. The data show about 1 million distinct CDR3 sequences, 45% seen once. The material sequenced was blood. These receptors were obtained from a woman in her sixties in good health.

This clonotype occurred many times. The rearrangement joins TRBV29-1 to TRBJ2-3, with unresolved D. Trimming cost V 3 bases and J 5 bases, with 6 bases left between them. Germline V gene sequence: CDR1 SQVTM, CDR2 ANQGSEA. The CDR3 has 11 amino acids. CDR3 loop: CSVDRLDTQYF. The CDR3 region has the DNA TGCAGCGTTGACAGATTAGATACGCAGTATTTT.

This clonotype occurred a few times. This chain connects TRBV7-8 to TRBJ2-7; weak D call: TRBD1 (6 bases). V was clipped by 5 bases and J by 3 bases, with 17 bases between them. Looked up from germline, CDR1 is SGHVS and CDR2 is FQNEAQ. This CDR3 has 15 amino acids. CDR3 sequence (DNA): TGTGCCAGCAGCCCCGCCCGGACAGCTAGCTACGAGCAGTACTTC. The encoded protein is CASSPARTASYEQYF. Looking up the rest from reference TRBV7-8 and TRBJ2-7 gives the full variable domain: GAGVSQSPRYKVAKRGQDVALRCDPISGHVSLFWYQQALGQGPEFLTYFQNEAQLDKSGLPSDRFFAERPEGSVSTLKIQRTQQEDSAVYLCASSPARTASYEQYFGPGTRLTVT.

About this clonotype: This may be a read error: a much more frequent sequence differs by one nucleotide. CDR3 nucleotides: TGTGCCATCAGGGCGAACGGCGAGACCCAGTACTTC. Its protein product is CAIRANGETQYF. J is TRBJ2-5 and V is TRBV10-3; D not resolved. Germline V lookup: CDR1 ENHRY, CDR2 SYGVKD. V was clipped by 6 bases and J by 5 bases, with 10 bases between them. This CDR3 is built from 12 residues.

The chain combines TRBV20-1 with TRBJ1-5; TRBD1 might be the D (6 bases). V gave up 5 bases and J gave up 5 bases, with 10 bases separating them. CDR1 and CDR2 from the germline V gene are DFQATT and SNEGSKA (reference sequence). The CDR3 consists of 12 residues. Here the CDR3 reads CSAAGDDQPQHF. The CDR3 bases are TGCAGTGCTGCAGGGGACGATCAGCCCCAGCATTTT.

In its sample, this clonotype was seen many times. This chain connects TRBV18 to TRBJ2-1; perhaps TRBD2 as D (6 bases). Germline CDR1 and CDR2: KGHSH and LQKENI. The length of the CDR3 is 12 residues. Trimming cost V 8 bases and J 8 bases, with 13 bases left between them. The CDR3 region is CASSPGGDEQFF. The CDR3 DNA reads as TGTGCCAGCAGCCCCGGGGGAGATGAGCAGTTCTTC.

The chain links TRBV12-3 or TRBV12-4 to TRBJ1-5; D gene uncertain. The CDR3 has 13 residues. The germline V and J ends were trimmed by 3 bases and 7 bases, with 10 bases remaining between them. CDR3 sequence: CASSFGGEQPQHF. The CDR3 DNA reads TGTGCCAGCAGTTTTGGCGGAGAGCAGCCCCAGCATTTT.

This clonotype was seen only a few times. The chain uses TRBV7-3 and TRBJ2-5; perhaps TRBD1 as D (6 bases). Near its end, the DNA agrees better with TRBJ2-7, so the J call may be wrong. The germline V gene encodes CDR1 SGHTA and CDR2 FQGTGA. CDR3 length: 13 residues. This chain's CDR3 is CASSSTGKDEQYF. The DNA for the CDR3 is TGTGCCAGCAGCTCAACAGGGAAGGACGAGCAGTACTTC.

As concerns this clonotype: The junction departs from the called germline gene at one end, perhaps through a read error. The chain is built from TRBV7-2 and TRBJ1-5, with D unclear. Germline assignment: CDR1 SGHTA and CDR2 FQGNSA. CDR3 length: 15 residues. CDR3 residues: CASSPGPGFNRPQHF. DNA of the CDR3: TGTGCCAGCAGCCCAGGTCCAGGCTTCAATCGGCCCCAGCATTTT.

The sample holds a few counts of this clonotype. V is TRBV9 and J is TRBJ2-5; D possibly corresponds to TRBD2 (6 bases). Trimming left V 2 bases short and J 5 bases short, with 10 bases between. CDR1 is SGDLS, CDR2 YYNGEE, per germline. The CDR3 loop spans 13 amino acids. CDR3 nucleotide sequence: TGTGCCAGCAGCGTCGGGGGAGCGGAGACCCAGTACTTC. Its protein is CASSVGGAETQYF.

This clonotype turned up a few times. The chain links TRBV4-1 to TRBJ2-1; D unresolved. The CDR3 is 13 amino acids. V was pared by 0 bases and J by 4 bases, with 4 bases between. Germline CDR1 MGHRA, CDR2 YSYEKL. CDR3 sequence reads: CASSQDTYNEQFF. CDR3 bases: TGCGCCAGCAGCCAAGATACGTACAATGAGCAGTTCTTC.

This clonotype was counted a single time. The V gene is TRBV12-5, the J gene TRBJ1-1; D not resolved. From germline, CDR1 is LGHNT and CDR2 FRNRAP. The CDR3 is 12 residues long. V dropped 2 bases and J dropped 7 bases, with 8 bases sitting between them. CDR3 protein: CASGLPGNEAFF. As DNA, the CDR3 is TGTGCTAGTGGTTTGCCCGGGAATGAAGCTTTCTTT.

The chain recombines TRBV27 with TRBJ2-2; D might be TRBD1 (6 bases). V was trimmed by 8 bases and J by 4 bases, leaving 14 bases between them. Germline lookup yields CDR1 MNHEY and CDR2 SMNVEV (reference sequence). The CDR3 is made up of 14 amino acids. CDR3 sequence: CASGPGHGTGELFF. The CDR3 DNA follows: TGTGCCAGCGGACCGGGACACGGCACCGGGGAGCTGTTTTTT.

This clonotype was counted many times. The J gene is TRBJ2-5, the V gene TRBV9; D possibly corresponds to TRBD2 (5 bases). This CDR3 contains 14 residues. Germline V gene sequence: CDR1 SGDLS, CDR2 YYNGEE. V gave up 3 bases and J gave up 1 base, with 10 bases separating them. For the CDR3, the DNA is TGTGCCAGCAGCGGCGGGTCTGGCCAAGAGACCCAGTACTTC. It codes for CASSGGSGQETQYF.

Remarks on this clonotype: At one boundary the junction diverges from the germline segment, which might be a read error. The chain uses TRBV12-3 or TRBV12-4 and TRBJ2-3, with 10 bases aligning to TRBD2. The CDR3 has 13 residues. CDR3 region: CASSIAGGDAQYF. The CDR3, as DNA: TGTGCCAGCAGTATAGCGGGAGGAGATGCGCAGTATTTT.

This chain connects TRBV2 to TRBJ1-2, with D uncertain. The V gene lost 4 bases and the J gene lost 4 bases, with 10 bases spanning the gap. The CDR3 length is 13 residues. The V gene's germline CDR1 is SNHLY and CDR2 FYNNEI. The CDR3 protein is CASSVTGFYGYTF. The CDR3, as DNA: TGTGCCAGCAGTGTTACGGGGTTCTATGGCTACACCTTC.

This chain connects TRBV7-2 to TRBJ1-5, with 10 positions matching TRBD1. The CDR3 length is 15 residues. Per germline, CDR1 SGHTA and CDR2 FQGNSA. V lost 1 base and J lost 9; bases outside the gene matches: 6. The CDR3 sequence: CASSLGTGGIGPQHF. The CDR3 DNA is TGTGCCAGCAGCTTAGGGACAGGGGGTATCGGGCCCCAGCATTTT.

V usage is TRBV12-3 or TRBV12-4 and J usage is TRBJ2-5; the D gene could be TRBD1 or TRBD2 (5 bases each). The CDR3 runs 14 residues. V lost 10 bases to trimming and J lost 2 bases, with 17 bases between them. As DNA, the CDR3 is TGTGCCAACAGCCCTCGAGGGGCTCAAGAGACCCAGTACTTC. It yields the protein CANSPRGAQETQYF.

This clonotype was detected only a few times. This chain connects TRBV10-3 to TRBJ2-1, with TRBD2 as a possible D gene (5 bases). V gave up 6 bases and J gave up 10 bases, with 10 bases separating them. Germline V gene data show CDR1 as ENHRY and CDR2 as SYGVKD. The CDR3 extends over 11 amino acids. The DNA of the CDR3 is TGTGCCATCAGAAATGGCGGGGAGCAGTTCTTC. Translating gives CAIRNGGEQFF.

The chain carries TRBV6-6 and TRBJ2-7; D is ambiguous. CDR3 length: 14 amino acids. The germline V gene has CDR1 MNHNY and CDR2 SVGAGI (reference sequence). Trimming left V 5 bases short and J 5 bases short, with 16 bases between. CDR3 protein: CASSAKGTVDEQYF. CDR3 in DNA: TGTGCCAGCAGTGCTAAGGGTACGGTAGACGAGCAGTACTTC.

The CDR3: CASSPTGREKLDTQYF. The CDR3 nucleotides are TGCGCCAGCAGCCCCACCGGGCGGGAGAAGTTAGATACGCAGTATTTT. The chain joins TRBV5-1 to TRBJ2-3; 7 bases line up with TRBD2. Trimming took 4 bases from V and 5 from J; bases not matched to a gene: 13. The CDR3 consists of 16 residues. Germline V CDR1 and CDR2: SGHRS, YFSETQ.

This sequence joins TRBV12-3 or TRBV12-4 and TRBJ1-5; D may be TRBD1 (5 bases). Trimming removed 0 bases at V and 6 bases at J, with 9 bases between. The CDR3 runs 14 residues. Here the CDR3 DNA reads TGTGCCAGCAGTTTAGCGTCGGGGACTCAGCCCCAGCATTTT. This encodes CASSLASGTQPQHF.